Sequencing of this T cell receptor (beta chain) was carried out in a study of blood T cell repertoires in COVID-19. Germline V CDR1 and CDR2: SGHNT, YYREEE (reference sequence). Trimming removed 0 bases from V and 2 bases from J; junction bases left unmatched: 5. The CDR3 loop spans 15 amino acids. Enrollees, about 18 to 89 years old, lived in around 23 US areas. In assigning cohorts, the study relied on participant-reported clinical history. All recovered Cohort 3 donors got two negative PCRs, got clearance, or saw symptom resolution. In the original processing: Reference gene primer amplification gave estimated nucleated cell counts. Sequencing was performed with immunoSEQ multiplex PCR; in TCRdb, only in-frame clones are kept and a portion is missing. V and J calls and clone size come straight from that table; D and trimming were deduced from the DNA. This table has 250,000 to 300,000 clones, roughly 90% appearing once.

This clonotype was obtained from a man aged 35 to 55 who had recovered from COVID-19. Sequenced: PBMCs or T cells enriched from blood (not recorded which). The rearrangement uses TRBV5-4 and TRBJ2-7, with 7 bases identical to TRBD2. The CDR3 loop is CASSLGLAGPYEQYF. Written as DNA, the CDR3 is TGTGCCAGCAGCTTGGGATTAGCGGGTCCCTACGAGCAGTACTTC.